The rows below give T cell receptor beta chains drawn from one sample of a study of vaccination effects on CD4 cells after COVID-19. TCRdb's table, derived via immunoSEQ multiplex PCR, lists solely in-frame clones and lacks some. The sample contains some 22,000 clones, 70% to 80% of which appear only once. These receptors are not linked to any known antigen. The sample here was CD4+ T cells from PBMCs cultured with HCoV-OC43 spike peptides, taken before COVID-19 vaccination. Receptors originate from a human donor who received a COVID-19 vaccine. Both conserved end residues are trimmed from each CDR3.

>TRBJ1-1|TRBV7-9
ASSPKLRVGTEAF
>TRBJ2-3|TRBV12-3/TRBV12-4
ASSSRIPPE
>TRBJ2-7|TRBV5-8
ASSYHTGTKDYEQY
>TRBJ2-1|TRBV7-9
ASSLNSLAARYNEQF
>TRBJ2-6|TRBV5-8
ASSLLNFGANVLT
>TRBJ2-7|TRBV15
ATSRDLDRVYEQY
>TRBJ2-7|TRBV10-3
AISETGYNHEQY
>TRBJ2-3|TRBV14
ASSQRGHTDTQY
>TRBJ1-1|TRBV3-1/TRBV3-2
ASSQARVTEAF
>TRBJ2-1|TRBV27
ASSSPSGTAYNEQF
>TRBJ1-1|TRBV19
ASTKGAFPPNTEAF
>TRBJ2-7|TRBV5-8
ASSWTGGYEQY
>TRBJ2-3|TRBV19
ASSIPGTGPDTQY
>TRBJ2-3|TRBV5-1
ASSLGPRDGSTDTQY
>TRBJ1-1|TRBV18
ASSPPSGSFVAF
>TRBJ2-5|TRBV4-1
ASSQDRGEETQY
>TRBJ1-2|TRBV5-1
ASSLGPSGTSYT
>TRBJ1-2|TRBV25-1
ASSDLGYGYT
>TRBJ2-5|TRBV10-3
AITPGTGQETQY
>TRBJ1-1|TRBV7-9
ASSLGGWAGATEAF
>TRBJ2-1|TRBV7-9
ASSLRRGTSVHNEQF
>TRBJ1-1|TRBV5-1
ASSGTGRGTEAF
>TRBJ1-4|TRBV19
ASSTPRRIGEKLF
>TRBJ1-1|TRBV30
AWNSKGSGTEAF
>TRBJ2-1|TRBV6-5
ASLTGGFMDEQF
>TRBJ2-4|TRBV11-2
ASSLEYIQY
>TRBJ2-6|TRBV5-6
ASSLGWGSGANVLT
>TRBJ2-2|TRBV6-1
ASSDWDRGFGELF
>TRBJ2-7|TRBV11-2
ASSADRAYEQY
>TRBJ2-7|TRBV14
ASSHPYEQY
>TRBJ2-7|TRBV12-5
ASGYVHEQY
>TRBJ2-5|TRBV2
ASSEAWGQETQY
>TRBJ1-2|TRBV30
AWNEGSGTNYGYT
>TRBJ2-1|TRBV11-3
ASSLEVASGIAVEQF
>TRBJ1-1|TRBV29-1
SSQAERGGEAF
>TRBJ2-1|TRBV5-1
ASSKEGPYAEQF
>TRBJ1-2|TRBV24-1
ATSELDRGSPNYGYT
>TRBJ1-2|TRBV9
ASSADSNYGYT
>TRBJ1-5|TRBV28
ASRDRDRNQPQH
>TRBJ2-3|TRBV18
ASSRGQPSTDTQY
>TRBJ2-7|TRBV29-1
SAVGDKSSYEQY
>TRBJ1-6|TRBV14
ASSIDRGRIVSPLH
>TRBJ2-2|TRBV19
ASSPPLGELF
>TRBJ1-2|TRBV9
ASSRIETGSGGYT
>TRBJ2-3|TRBV29-1
SVDNGGGDTQY
>TRBJ1-2|TRBV18
ASSPTGESYGYT
>TRBJ1-1|TRBV6-1
ASSELGGPNTEAF
>TRBJ2-1|TRBV14
ASSQRGRLDNEQF
>TRBJ2-4|TRBV4-1
ASSPAGQQGNIQY